The following is a TCR beta chain sequence with its context. The antigen is unknown. The sample belongs to a study of cytomegalovirus exposure and HLA in healthy donors. The study's findings and limits: Among TCR beta chains, those listed as cytomegalovirus-associated numbered about 160. Most sequenced TCRs were rare (though some public TCRs occurred in many donors). From TCR beta sequences, most subjects' HLA-A and HLA-B alleles were reportedly predicted accurately.

PCR used 60 Vbeta primers and 13 Jbeta primers. Here immunoSEQ multiplex PCR was the method, and the copy in TCRdb shows in-frame clones only, minus some. The sample records about 180,000 clones, 65% to 85% being singletons. Losses at the gene ends were 5 bases for V and 7 bases for J; bases not matched to a gene: 9. The CDR3 has 14 residues. The germline CDR1 and CDR2 sequences are MNHEY and SMNVEV (reference sequence). This sequence originates from a girl aged 5-17 years in good health and CMV-seropositive. This chain joins TRBV27 and TRBJ2-5; 8 nucleotides align to TRBD1. Sequenced material: PBMCs. The CDR3 bases are TGTGCCAGCAGTAGGGACAGGCCTCCCGTGACCCAGTACTTC. This encodes CASSRDRPPVTQYF.